These 12 T cell receptor beta chains originate from one sample sequenced in a study of T-cell memory formation after mild COVID-19. TCRdb independently ran MiXCR on the 5' RACE reads; one entry per CDR3 protein. Of roughly 340,000 distinct CDR3 sequences listed, roughly 15% are singletons. The material sequenced was PBMCs or a T cell subset sorted from them (not recorded which). The receptors derive from a man aged 18-30 years who had mild COVID-19 (a few samples of this study predate the infection). Cell type and time point are not known.

V and J are TRBV18 and TRBJ1-6, with a tentative D call TRBD1 (6 bases). Germline CDR1 and CDR2: KGHSH and LQKENI. There are 15 residues in the CDR3. Trimming left V 3 bases short and J 10 bases short, with 16 bases between. The CDR3 spells CASSPAGAWGSPLHF. The CDR3 nucleotides are TGTGCCAGCTCACCGGCGGGGGCATGGGGATCACCCCTCCACTTT. The full variable domain, its missing parts supplied by reference TRBV18 and TRBJ1-6, is NAGVMQNPRHLVRRRGQEARLRCSPMKGHSHVYWYRQLPEEGLKFMVYLQKENIIDESGMPKERFSAEFPKEGPSILRIQQVVRGDSAAYFCASSPAGAWGSPLHFGNGTRLTVT.

This clonotype was seen a few times. The V call is TRBV28, the J call TRBJ2-4, with D possibly TRBD1 on 5 matching bases. The CDR3 runs 16 residues. Per the germline V gene, CDR1 is MDHEN and CDR2 is SYDVKM. Trimming removed 5 bases from V and 1 base from J, with 15 bases in between. In DNA form, the CDR3 reads TGTGCCAGCAGTCTCCCAGGGTTGGGGGCCAAAAACATTCAGTACTTC. Residues: CASSLPGLGAKNIQYF.

This clonotype showed up many times. The DNA for the CDR3 is TGTGCCAGCAGCCCTTCGGGGACAGGGGGATTTTCACCCCTCCACTTT. It codes for CASSPSGTGGFSPLHF. This rearrangement joins TRBV7-9 to TRBJ1-6, with TRBD1 matching 11 bases. Germline CDR1 reads SEHNR; CDR2 reads FQNEAQ (reference sequence). The CDR3 totals 16 residues. J lost 9 bases, V lost 5 bases, and 9 bases had no gene match.

CDR3 sequence reads: CASSHGGRSQPQHF. DNA for the CDR3: TGTGCCAGCAGCCACGGAGGGAGGAGTCAGCCCCAGCATTTT. The chain carries TRBV7-2 and TRBJ1-5; no reliable D call. CDR1 is SGHTA, CDR2 FQGNSA, per germline. The CDR3 spans 14 residues. The germline V and J ends were trimmed by 5 bases and 6 bases, with 14 bases remaining between them.

V is TRBV7-2 and J is TRBJ1-6; weak D call: TRBD1 (6 bases). Germline-derived CDR1 and CDR2 are SGHTA and FQGNSA. This CDR3 is 14 amino acids long. Between the trimmed V and J ends, which lost 5 bases and 6 bases, there was a span of 11 bases. The CDR3, as DNA: TGTGCCAGCAGCATCGACAGGCTTAATTCACCCCTCCACTTT. Protein product: CASSIDRLNSPLHF.

This chain joins TRBV6-5 and TRBJ1-1; 7 nucleotides match TRBD1. CDR1 is MNHEY, CDR2 SVGAGI, per germline. CDR3 size: 13 residues. The V gene end was trimmed by 1 base and the J gene end by 8 bases; junction bases not matched to a gene: 4. This chain's CDR3 is CASSYWTGHEAFF. CDR3 DNA: TGTGCCAGCAGTTACTGGACAGGTCACGAAGCTTTCTTT.

The chain recombines TRBV7-2 with TRBJ2-3; D is possibly TRBD2 (6 bases). CDR3 size: 17 residues. Between the trimmed V and J ends, which lost 0 bases and 0 bases, there was a span of 13 bases. Germline CDR1 reads SGHTA; CDR2 reads FQGNSA. The CDR3 DNA is TGTGCCAGCAGCTTAGCTCGGGGGAGTGCTAGCACAGATACGCAGTATTTT. Residues: CASSLARGSASTDTQYF.

This clonotype appeared a few times. The chain has TRBV6-1 and TRBJ2-2; D gene uncertain. The germline gives CDR1 MNHNS, CDR2 SASEGT. Trimming pared 7 bases from V and 3 bases from J, leaving 9 bases between. The CDR3 length is 13 residues. CDR3 region: CASTRLDTGELFF. CDR3 coding DNA: TGTGCCAGCACACGCTTGGACACCGGGGAGCTGTTTTTT.

The chain is built from TRBV4-1 and TRBJ1-2, with D maybe TRBD1 (6 bases). The V gene's germline CDR1 is MGHRA and CDR2 YSYEKL. V was pared by 4 bases and J by 7 bases, with 22 bases between. This CDR3 is 16 amino acids long. The CDR3 DNA is TGCGCCAGCAGCCTCAGGGGTTCTCTGGCCCTGAGTGGCTACACCTTC. Protein sequence: CASSLRGSLALSGYTF.

V usage is TRBV7-8 and J usage is TRBJ2-3, with a weak D call TRBD2 (7 bases). Deletions cut 3 bases from V and 2 bases from J, with 15 bases between. The CDR3 runs 16 residues. Germline assignment: CDR1 SGHVS and CDR2 FQNEAQ. CDR3: CASSLGWGGPTDTQYF. For the CDR3, the DNA is TGTGCCAGCAGCTTGGGTTGGGGGGGGCCCACAGATACGCAGTATTTT.

Only one count was recorded for this clonotype. The chain employs TRBV29-1 and TRBJ2-1, with D perhaps TRBD1 (5 bases). Deletions cut 1 base from V and 13 bases from J, with 17 bases between. The CDR3 is 13 amino acids. The germline V gene has CDR1 SQVTM and CDR2 ANQGSEA. CDR3 sequence reads: CSVEAPASDTQFF. Here the CDR3 DNA reads TGCAGCGTTGAAGCGCCCGCTTCGGACACCCAGTTCTTC.

The rearrangement uses TRBV18 and TRBJ2-5, with TRBD2 matching over 7 bases. The CDR3 runs to 13 residues. Germline-derived CDR1 and CDR2 are KGHSH and LQKENI. V gave up 11 bases and J gave up 1 base; unmatched junction bases: 7. Here the CDR3 DNA reads TGTGCCTGCCGGCCGGGGGGCCAAGAGACCCAGTACTTC. Amino acids: CACRPGGQETQYF.